This T cell receptor beta chain derives from a study of tumor-infiltrating lymphocytes in localized non-small cell lung cancer (dated by TCRdb to the early 2020s). Context from the whole study: Several histologies were represented in the cohort, which also included both smokers and never-smokers as well as patients whose samples were collected after neoadjuvant chemotherapy. In total, the ICON cohort consisted of roughly 150 surgical patients with localized non-small cell lung cancer who had their tumors resected. A total of about 55 patients were part of the paired comparison of immunoSEQ T-cell fraction between tumor and uninvolved lung. From each patient came resected tumor tissue plus uninvolved lung tissue from that same patient, and the uninvolved lung tissue was described as non-adjacent to the tumor. TCR sequencing was one of several integrated assays, alongside flow cytometry, multiplex immunofluorescence, RNA-seq, exome sequencing and proteomics, applied to the same patients.

Beyond this particular receptor, the publication reports: No difference in TCR-derived T-cell fraction was observed between the flow cytometry-defined immunotypes IM1 (good prognosis) and IM2 (poor prognosis). Assay coverage differed among patients according to how much tissue was available, so only a subset of the cohort had TCR sequencing. In line with immunofluorescence CD3 counts, TCRbeta sequencing supported higher T cell infiltration in tumors compared with uninvolved lung tissue. Because different assays used different pieces of the same tissue, intratumor heterogeneity could not be separated from technical variation.

ICON enrollment began in the first half of 2016, and the last patient was enrolled in 2018. Fresh tumor and matched uninvolved tissue for in-depth immune analyses, including TCR sequencing, were collected from a subcohort of 76 patients. DNA isolated from bulk tissue, without cell sorting, was used for TCR sequencing. The T-cell fraction in tumor and uninvolved lung tissue was obtained from TCR sequencing using the immunoSEQ assay. The paper's processing steps were these. For survival analysis, patients were divided into high (upper tertile) and low (lower two tertiles) T-cell fraction groups, which were compared by log-rank test. A signed-rank test was used to check for differences in T-cell fraction between paired tumor and uninvolved lung. This is the immuneACCESS table as TCRdb keeps it, with only in-frame sequences that have V and J called. A part of the clones is gone; compared with another copy, unresolved V genes explain less than half, and the rest is unexplained. V and J calls and clone size are as listed in that table; D and trimming were resolved from the DNA. The sample includes some 2,600 clones, with approximately 65% observed a single time. The ten largest account for about 10% of the sample.

From cysteine to phenylalanine, the CDR3 is 13 amino acids long. Only the CDR3 region is kept as DNA, spanning 39 bases read in frame from base 1. Germline trimming: 6 bases from V, 7 bases from J; junction bases outside gene matches: 5. As encoded in the germline V gene, CDR1 is MNHNS while CDR2 is SASEGT. In the case of this clone: It has no known antigen specificity. No clone much larger than this one lies a single base away; base qualities are absent.

The rearranged segments are TRBV6-1 and TRBJ2-2; 7 bases in between match TRBD1. The sample comprised uninvolved lung tissue not adjacent to the tumor. This TCR was recovered from a human donor with non-small cell lung cancer. The CDR3 has the sequence CASRGTEIGELFF. The base sequence is TGTGCCAGCAGGGGGACAGAAATCGGGGAGCTGTTTTTT.